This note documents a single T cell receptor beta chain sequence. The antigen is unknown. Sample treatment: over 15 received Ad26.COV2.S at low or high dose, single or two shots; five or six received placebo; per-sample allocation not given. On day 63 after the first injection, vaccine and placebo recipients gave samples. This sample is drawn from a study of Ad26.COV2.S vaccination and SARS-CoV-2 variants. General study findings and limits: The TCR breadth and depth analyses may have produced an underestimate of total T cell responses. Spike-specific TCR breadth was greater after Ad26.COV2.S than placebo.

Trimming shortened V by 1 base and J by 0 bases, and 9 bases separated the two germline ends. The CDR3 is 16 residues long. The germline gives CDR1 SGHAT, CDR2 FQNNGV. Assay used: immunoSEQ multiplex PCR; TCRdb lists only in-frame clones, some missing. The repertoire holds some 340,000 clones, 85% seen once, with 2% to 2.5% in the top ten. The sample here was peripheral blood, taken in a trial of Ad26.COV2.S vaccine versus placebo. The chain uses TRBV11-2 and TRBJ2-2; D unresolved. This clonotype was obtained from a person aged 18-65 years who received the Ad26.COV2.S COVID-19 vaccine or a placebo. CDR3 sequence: CASSLAPTANTGELFF. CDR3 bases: TGTGCCAGCAGCTTAGCCCCCACAGCGAACACCGGGGAGCTGTTTTTT.